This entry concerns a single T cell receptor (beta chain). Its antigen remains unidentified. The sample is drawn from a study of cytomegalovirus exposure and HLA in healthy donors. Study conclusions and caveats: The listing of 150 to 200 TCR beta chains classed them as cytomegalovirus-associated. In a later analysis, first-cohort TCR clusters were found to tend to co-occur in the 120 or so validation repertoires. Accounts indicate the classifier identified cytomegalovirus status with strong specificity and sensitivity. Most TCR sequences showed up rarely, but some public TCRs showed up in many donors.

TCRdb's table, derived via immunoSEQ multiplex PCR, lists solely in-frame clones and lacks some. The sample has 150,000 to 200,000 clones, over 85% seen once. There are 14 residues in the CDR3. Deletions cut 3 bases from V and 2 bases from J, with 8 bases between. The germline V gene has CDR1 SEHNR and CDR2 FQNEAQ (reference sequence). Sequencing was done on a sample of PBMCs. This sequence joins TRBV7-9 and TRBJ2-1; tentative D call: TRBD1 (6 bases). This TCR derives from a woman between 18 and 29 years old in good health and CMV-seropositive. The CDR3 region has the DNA TGTGCCAGCAGCTTCAGGGGAACCTACAATGAGCAGTTCTTC. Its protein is CASSFRGTYNEQFF.